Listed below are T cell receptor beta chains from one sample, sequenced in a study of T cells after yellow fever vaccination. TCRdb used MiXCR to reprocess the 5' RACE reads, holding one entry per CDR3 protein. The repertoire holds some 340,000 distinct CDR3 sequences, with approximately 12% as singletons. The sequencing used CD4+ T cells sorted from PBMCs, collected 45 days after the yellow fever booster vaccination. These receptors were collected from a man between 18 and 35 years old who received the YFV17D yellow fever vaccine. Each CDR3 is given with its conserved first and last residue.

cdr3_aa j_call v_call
CASSLERSERGQFF TRBJ2-1 TRBV28
CATSGQGYYGYTF TRBJ1-2 TRBV24-1
CASSSPRQGASTEAFF TRBJ1-1 TRBV7-2
CASSKDPAYGYTF TRBJ1-2 TRBV19
CASASRATGELFF TRBJ2-2 TRBV27
CSARADTWYEQYF TRBJ2-7 TRBV20-1
CSARGGLAGGTPQRADTQYF TRBJ2-3 TRBV20-1
CASSIGDSITDTQYF TRBJ2-3 TRBV5-1
CSAGEAGGPREQYF TRBJ2-7 TRBV20-1
CSVGKGPGQPQHF TRBJ1-5 TRBV29-1
CASSAYSSGANVLTF TRBJ2-6 TRBV5-6
CASSLQDRRRSGANVLTF TRBJ2-6 TRBV4-2
CASSQLKGASGSNEQFF TRBJ2-1 TRBV4-3
CSAPLTGAMDTQYF TRBJ2-3 TRBV29-1
CASSLGLAGGNTDTQYF TRBJ2-3 TRBV7-2
CASSLRPGMNTEAFF TRBJ1-1 TRBV5-1
CATSAASGRSSYNEQFF TRBJ2-1 TRBV24-1
CATQLNGGNQPQHF TRBJ1-5 TRBV12-3/TRBV12-4
CASSTGRRAFF TRBJ1-1 TRBV11-2
CASSFFSGELFF TRBJ2-2 TRBV12-3/TRBV12-4
CASSPKYTGELFF TRBJ2-2 TRBV7-2
CASSPDIITDTQYF TRBJ2-3 TRBV7-8
CASSEAPANTEAFF TRBJ1-1 TRBV2
CASSYARGGGGRMNTEAFF TRBJ1-1 TRBV13
CATTGTDTQYF TRBJ2-3 TRBV10-3
CASSPGQGEYTQYF TRBJ2-3 TRBV7-2
CSAFLGEQYF TRBJ2-7 TRBV20-1
CASSVEVKGRHGYTF TRBJ1-2 TRBV9
CSARDPTGPGTDTQYF TRBJ2-3 TRBV20-1
CASSYFSGVDGKNIQYF TRBJ2-4 TRBV6-5
CASSQAATGQGSSTDTQYF TRBJ2-3 TRBV4-2
CASRTELGLYGYTF TRBJ1-2 TRBV19
CASRGSTPAHTEAFF TRBJ1-1 TRBV12-3/TRBV12-4
CASRGLAGEGGGTQYF TRBJ2-5 TRBV2
CASSLGERTNEQFF TRBJ2-1 TRBV5-1
CASSSGGSGANVLTF TRBJ2-6 TRBV7-3
CASSGTGGDEKLFF TRBJ1-4 TRBV10-1
CASSVRLAGSGETQYF TRBJ2-5 TRBV5-4
CASQAGANYGYTF TRBJ1-2 TRBV6-6
CASSDGFGDTQYF TRBJ2-3 TRBV7-9
CASSLSGSRRSYGYTF TRBJ1-2 TRBV11-2
CASSYLYNEQFF TRBJ2-1 TRBV6-1
CASSLSSGGYDGYTF TRBJ1-2 TRBV5-1
CASSVTGGAVQPQHF TRBJ1-5 TRBV18
CSAIRGQASIDTQYF TRBJ2-3 TRBV20-1
CASSLLQGPYEQYF TRBJ2-7 TRBV7-3
CASSSGTGKQPQHF TRBJ1-5 TRBV12-3/TRBV12-4
CASSPLAGGRVGTQYF TRBJ2-5 TRBV7-2
CSASVAGNTEAFF TRBJ1-1 TRBV20-1
CASSRLTGGGYGYTF TRBJ1-2 TRBV5-1
CASSLGGRLTEAFF TRBJ1-1 TRBV11-2
CASSEDAQETQYF TRBJ2-5 TRBV2
CASSPRAESSYNEQFF TRBJ2-1 TRBV9